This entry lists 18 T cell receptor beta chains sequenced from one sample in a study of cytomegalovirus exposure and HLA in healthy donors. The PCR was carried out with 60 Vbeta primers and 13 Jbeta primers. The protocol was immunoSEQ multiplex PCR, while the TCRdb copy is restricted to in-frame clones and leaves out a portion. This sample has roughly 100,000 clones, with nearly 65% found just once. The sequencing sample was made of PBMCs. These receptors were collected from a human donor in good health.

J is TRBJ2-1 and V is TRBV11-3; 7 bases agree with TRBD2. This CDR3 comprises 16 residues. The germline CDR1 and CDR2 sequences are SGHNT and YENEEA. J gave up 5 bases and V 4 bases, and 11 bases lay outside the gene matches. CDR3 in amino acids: CASSSGLGRGNNEQFF. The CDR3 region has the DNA TGTGCCAGCAGCTCAGGACTAGGGAGGGGAAACAATGAGCAGTTCTTC.

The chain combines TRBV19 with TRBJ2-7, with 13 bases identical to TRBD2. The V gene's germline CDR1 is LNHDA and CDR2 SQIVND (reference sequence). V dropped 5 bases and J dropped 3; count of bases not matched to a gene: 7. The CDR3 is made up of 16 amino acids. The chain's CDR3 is CASSPSGLAGVYEQYF. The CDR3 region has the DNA TGTGCCAGTAGTCCCTCTGGACTAGCGGGAGTCTACGAGCAGTACTTC.

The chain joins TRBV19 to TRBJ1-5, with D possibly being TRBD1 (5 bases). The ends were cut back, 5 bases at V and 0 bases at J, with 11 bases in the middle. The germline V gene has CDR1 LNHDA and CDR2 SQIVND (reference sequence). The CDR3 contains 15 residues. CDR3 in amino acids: CASSEWTHSNQPQHF. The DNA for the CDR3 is TGTGCCAGTAGTGAGTGGACACATAGCAATCAGCCCCAGCATTTT.

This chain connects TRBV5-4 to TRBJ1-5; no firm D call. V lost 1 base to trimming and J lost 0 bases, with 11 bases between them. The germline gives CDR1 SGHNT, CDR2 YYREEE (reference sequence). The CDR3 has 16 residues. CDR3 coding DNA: TGTGCCAGCAGCTTGTACAGCCCAGATAGCAATCAGCCCCAGCATTTT. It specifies CASSLYSPDSNQPQHF. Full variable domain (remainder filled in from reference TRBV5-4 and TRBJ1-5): ETGVTQSPTHLIKTRGQQVTLRCSSQSGHNTVSWYQQALGQGPQFIFQYYREEENGRGNFPPRFSGLQFPNYSSELNVNALELDDSALYLCASSLYSPDSNQPQHFGDGTRLSIL.

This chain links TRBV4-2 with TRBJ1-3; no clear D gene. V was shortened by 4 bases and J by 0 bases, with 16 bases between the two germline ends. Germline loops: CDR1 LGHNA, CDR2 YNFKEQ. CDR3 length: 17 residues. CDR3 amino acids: CASSLNPGDLSGNTIYF. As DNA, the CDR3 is TGTGCCAGCAGCCTCAACCCCGGAGACCTCTCTGGAAACACCATATATTTT.

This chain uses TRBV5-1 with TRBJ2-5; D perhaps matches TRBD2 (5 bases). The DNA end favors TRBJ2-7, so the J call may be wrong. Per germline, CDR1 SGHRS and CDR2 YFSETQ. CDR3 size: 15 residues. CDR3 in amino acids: CASSPDSQRSYEQYF. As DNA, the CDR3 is TGCGCCAGCAGCCCGGACTCTCAAAGGTCCTACGAGCAGTACTTC.

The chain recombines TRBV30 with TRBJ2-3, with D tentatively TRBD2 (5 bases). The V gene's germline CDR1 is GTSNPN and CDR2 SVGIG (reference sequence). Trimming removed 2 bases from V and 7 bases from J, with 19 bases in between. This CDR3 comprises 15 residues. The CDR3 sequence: CAWSRASSGVNTQYF. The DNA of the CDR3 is TGTGCCTGGAGTAGAGCTTCCTCCGGGGTTAATACGCAGTATTTT.

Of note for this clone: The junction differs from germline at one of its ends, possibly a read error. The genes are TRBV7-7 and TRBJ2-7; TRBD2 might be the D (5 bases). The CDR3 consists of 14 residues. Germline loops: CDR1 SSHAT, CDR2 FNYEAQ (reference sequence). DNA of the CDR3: TGTGCTAGCAGCCCTCTACCGGGGACCTACGAGCAGTACTTC. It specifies CASSPLPGTYEQYF.

DNA for the CDR3: TGCAGCGTTGATACCGGTGAGCAGTTCTTC. This translates into CSVDTGEQFF. The rearrangement joins TRBV29-1 to TRBJ2-1, with D unclear. This CDR3 spans 10 amino acids. Germline values: CDR1 SQVTM, CDR2 ANQGSEA. The germline V and J ends were trimmed by 3 bases and 9 bases, with 6 bases remaining between them.

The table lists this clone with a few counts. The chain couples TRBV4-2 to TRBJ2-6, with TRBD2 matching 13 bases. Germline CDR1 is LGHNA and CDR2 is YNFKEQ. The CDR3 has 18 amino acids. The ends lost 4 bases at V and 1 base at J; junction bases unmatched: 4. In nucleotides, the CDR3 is TGTGCCAGCAGCCTTGGACTAGCGGGAGTATCTGGGGCCAACGTCCTGACTTTC. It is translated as CASSLGLAGVSGANVLTF.

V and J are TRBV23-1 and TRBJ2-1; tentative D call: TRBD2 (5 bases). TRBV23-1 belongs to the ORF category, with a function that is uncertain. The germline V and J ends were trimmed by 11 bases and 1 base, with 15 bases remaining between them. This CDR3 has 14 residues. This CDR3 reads CAAEVGRSYNEQFF. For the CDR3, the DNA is TGCGCCGCGGAGGTAGGACGGTCCTACAATGAGCAGTTCTTC.

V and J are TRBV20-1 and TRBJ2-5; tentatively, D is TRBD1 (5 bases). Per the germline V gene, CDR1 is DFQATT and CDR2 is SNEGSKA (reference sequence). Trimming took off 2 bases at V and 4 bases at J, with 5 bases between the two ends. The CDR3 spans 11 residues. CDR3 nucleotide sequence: TGCAGTGCTAGACAGGGAGAGACCCAGTACTTC. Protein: CSARQGETQYF.

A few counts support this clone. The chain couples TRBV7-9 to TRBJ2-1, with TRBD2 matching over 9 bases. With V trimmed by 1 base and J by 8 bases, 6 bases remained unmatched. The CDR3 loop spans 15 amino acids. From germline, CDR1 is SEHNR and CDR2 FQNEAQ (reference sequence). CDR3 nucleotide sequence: TGTGCCAGCAGCTTAGGGACTAGCGTTTGGGATGAGCAGTTCTTC. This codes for CASSLGTSVWDEQFF.

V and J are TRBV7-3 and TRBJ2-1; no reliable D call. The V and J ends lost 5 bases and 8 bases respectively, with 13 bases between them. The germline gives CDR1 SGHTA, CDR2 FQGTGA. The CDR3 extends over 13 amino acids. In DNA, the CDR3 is TGTGCCAGCAGCGTACTACGGAGCGATGAGCAGTTCTTC. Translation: CASSVLRSDEQFF.

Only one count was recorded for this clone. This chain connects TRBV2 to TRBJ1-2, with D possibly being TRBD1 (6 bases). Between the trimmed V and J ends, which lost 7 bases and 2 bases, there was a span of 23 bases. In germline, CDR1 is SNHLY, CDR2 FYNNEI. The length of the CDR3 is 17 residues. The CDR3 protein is CASTKGWGGQGNYGYTF. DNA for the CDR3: TGTGCCAGCACCAAAGGCTGGGGGGGCCAGGGAAACTATGGCTACACCTTC. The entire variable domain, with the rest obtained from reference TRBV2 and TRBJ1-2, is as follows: EPEVTQTPSHQVTQMGQEVILRCVPISNHLYFYWYRQILGQKVEFLVSFYNNEISEKSEIFDDQFSVERPDGSNFTLKIRSTKLEDSAMYFCASTKGWGGQGNYGYTFGSGTRLTVV.

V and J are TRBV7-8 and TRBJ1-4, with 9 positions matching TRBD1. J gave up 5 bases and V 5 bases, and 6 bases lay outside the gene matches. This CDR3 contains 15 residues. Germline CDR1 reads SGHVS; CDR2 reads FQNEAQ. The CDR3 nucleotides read TGTGCCAGCAGCCCCTCGGGACAGGGCAATGAAAAACTGTTTTTT. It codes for CASSPSGQGNEKLFF.

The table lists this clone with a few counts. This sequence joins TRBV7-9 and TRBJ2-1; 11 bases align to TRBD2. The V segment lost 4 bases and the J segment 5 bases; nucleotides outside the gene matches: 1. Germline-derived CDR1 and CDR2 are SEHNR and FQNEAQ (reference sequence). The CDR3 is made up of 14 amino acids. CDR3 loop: CASSSGLADNEQFF. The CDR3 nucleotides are TGTGCCAGCAGCTCGGGACTAGCGGACAATGAGCAGTTCTTC.

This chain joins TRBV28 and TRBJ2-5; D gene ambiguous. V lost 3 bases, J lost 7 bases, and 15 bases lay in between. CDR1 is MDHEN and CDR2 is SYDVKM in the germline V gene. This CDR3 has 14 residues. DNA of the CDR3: TGTGCCAGCAGTTTTAGTTCCTACACGGGGACCCAGTACTTC. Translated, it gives CASSFSSYTGTQYF.